This T cell receptor (beta chain) is from a study of OX40 agonist ivuxolimab in advanced cancers. The protocol was immunoSEQ multiplex PCR, while the TCRdb copy is restricted to in-frame clones and leaves out a portion. The sample lists tens of thousands of clones, 70% to 90% occurring once. The CDR3 totals 15 residues. Germline values: CDR1 SGHNT, CDR2 YENEEA. Trimming removed 4 bases from V and 4 bases from J; junction bases left unmatched: 6. This clonotype was sampled from an adult with an advanced solid tumor such as melanoma, head and neck, liver or kidney cancer. V usage is TRBV11-3 and J usage is TRBJ2-3; the match to TRBD2 covers 9 bases. Sequencing was performed on CD4+ or CD8+ T cells sorted from blood, taken in a trial of the OX40 agonist ivuxolimab. The DNA for the CDR3 is TGTGCCAGCAGCTGGACGACTAGCGGTGCAGATACGCAGTATTTT. It yields the protein CASSWTTSGADTQYF.